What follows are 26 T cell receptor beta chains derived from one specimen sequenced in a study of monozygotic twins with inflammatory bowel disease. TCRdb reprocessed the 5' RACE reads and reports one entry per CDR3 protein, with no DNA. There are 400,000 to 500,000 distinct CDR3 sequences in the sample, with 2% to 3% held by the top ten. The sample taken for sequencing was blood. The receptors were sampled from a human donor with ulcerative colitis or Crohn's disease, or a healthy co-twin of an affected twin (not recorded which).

CDR3 amino acids: CASSRTAYEQYF. The V gene is TRBV12-3 or TRBV12-4, the J gene TRBJ2-7; TCRdb designates TRBD1, a call that cannot be tested without DNA. The CDR3 length is 12 residues.

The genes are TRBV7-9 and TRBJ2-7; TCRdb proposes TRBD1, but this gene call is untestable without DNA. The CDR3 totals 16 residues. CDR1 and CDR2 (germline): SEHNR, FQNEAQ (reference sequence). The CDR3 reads CASSLARGANKYEQYF.

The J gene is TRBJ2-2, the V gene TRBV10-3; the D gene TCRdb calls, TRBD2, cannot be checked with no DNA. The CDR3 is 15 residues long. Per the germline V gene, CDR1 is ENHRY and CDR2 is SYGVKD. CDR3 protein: CAISGTRLNTGELFF.

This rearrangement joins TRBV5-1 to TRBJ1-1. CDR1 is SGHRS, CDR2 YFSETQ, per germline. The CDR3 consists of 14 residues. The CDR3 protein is CASSLGSADAEAFF.

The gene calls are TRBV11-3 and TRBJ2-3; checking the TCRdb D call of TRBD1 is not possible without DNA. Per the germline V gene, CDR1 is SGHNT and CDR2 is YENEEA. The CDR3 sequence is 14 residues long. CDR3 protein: CASSAGTTTDTQYF.

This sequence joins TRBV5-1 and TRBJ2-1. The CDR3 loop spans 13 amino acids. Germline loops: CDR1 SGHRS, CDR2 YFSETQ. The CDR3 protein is CASSLGSVNEQFF.

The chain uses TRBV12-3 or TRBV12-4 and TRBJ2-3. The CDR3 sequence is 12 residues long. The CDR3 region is CASSFYSDTQYF.

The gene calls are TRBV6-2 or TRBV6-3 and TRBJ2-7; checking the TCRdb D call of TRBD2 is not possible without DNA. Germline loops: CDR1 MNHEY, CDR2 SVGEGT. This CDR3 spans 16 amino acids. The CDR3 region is CASSSRLKDKTYEQYF.

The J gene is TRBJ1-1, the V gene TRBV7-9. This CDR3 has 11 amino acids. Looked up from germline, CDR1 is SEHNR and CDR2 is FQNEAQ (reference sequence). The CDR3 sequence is CASSFSTEAFF.

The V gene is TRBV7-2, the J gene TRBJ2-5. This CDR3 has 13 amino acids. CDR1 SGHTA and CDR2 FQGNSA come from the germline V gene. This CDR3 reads CASSFSQLETQYF.

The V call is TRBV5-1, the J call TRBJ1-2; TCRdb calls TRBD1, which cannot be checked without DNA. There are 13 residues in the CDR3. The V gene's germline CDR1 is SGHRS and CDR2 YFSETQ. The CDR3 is CASRSDRVNGYTF.

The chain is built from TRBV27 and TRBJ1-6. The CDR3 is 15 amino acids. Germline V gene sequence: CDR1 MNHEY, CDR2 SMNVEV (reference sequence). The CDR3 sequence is CASSRLNSYNSPLHF.

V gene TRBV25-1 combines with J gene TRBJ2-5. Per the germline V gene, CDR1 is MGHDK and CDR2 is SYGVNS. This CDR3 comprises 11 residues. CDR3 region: CASREAGTQYF.

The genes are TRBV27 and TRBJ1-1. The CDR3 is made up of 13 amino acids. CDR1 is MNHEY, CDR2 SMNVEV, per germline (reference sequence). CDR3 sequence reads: CASSLLGITEAFF.

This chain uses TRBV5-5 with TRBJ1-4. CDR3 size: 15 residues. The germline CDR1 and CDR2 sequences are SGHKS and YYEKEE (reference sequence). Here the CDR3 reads CASILMGATNEKLFF.

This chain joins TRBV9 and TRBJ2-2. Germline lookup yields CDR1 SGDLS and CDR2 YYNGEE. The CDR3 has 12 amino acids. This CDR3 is CASSVDGGELFF.

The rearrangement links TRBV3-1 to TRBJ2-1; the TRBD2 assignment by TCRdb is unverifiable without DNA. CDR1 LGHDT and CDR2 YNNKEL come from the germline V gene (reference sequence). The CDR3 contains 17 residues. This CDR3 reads CASSQEREGTATSEQFF.

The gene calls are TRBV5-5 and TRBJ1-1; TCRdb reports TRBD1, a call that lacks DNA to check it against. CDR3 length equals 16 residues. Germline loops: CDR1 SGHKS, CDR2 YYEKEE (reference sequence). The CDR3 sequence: CASSHRDRVIDTEAFF.

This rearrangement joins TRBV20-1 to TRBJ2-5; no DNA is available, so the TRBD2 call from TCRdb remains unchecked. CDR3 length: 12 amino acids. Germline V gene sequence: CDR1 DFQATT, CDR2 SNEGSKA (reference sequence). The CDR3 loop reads CSARASWETQYF.

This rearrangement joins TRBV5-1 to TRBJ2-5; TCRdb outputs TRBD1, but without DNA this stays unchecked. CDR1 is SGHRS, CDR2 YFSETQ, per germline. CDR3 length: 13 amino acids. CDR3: CARSQGRPETQYF.

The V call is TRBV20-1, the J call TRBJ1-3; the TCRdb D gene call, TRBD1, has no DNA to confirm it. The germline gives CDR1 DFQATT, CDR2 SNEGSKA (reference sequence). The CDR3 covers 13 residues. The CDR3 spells CSARGHYGNTIYF.

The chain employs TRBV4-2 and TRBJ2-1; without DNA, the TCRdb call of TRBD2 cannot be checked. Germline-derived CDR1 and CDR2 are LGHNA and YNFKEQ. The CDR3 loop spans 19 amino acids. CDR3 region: CASSQDGTSGFSSYNEQFF.

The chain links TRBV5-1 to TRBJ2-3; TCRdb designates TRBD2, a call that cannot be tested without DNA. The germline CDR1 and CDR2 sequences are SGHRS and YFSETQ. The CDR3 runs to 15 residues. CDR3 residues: CASSPGLAGQVTQYF.

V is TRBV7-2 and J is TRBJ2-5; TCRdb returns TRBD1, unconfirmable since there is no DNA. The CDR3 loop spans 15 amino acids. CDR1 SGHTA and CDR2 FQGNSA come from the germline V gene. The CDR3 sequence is CASSLGAQGGETQYF.

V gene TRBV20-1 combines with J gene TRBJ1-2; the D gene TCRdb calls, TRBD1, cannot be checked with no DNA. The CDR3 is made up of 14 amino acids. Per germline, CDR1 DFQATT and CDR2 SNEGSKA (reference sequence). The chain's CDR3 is CSARYRGRDYGYTF.

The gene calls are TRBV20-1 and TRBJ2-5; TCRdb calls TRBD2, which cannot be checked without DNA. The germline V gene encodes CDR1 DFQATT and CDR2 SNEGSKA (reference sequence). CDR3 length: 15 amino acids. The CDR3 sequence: CSAGPLAGVQETQYF.